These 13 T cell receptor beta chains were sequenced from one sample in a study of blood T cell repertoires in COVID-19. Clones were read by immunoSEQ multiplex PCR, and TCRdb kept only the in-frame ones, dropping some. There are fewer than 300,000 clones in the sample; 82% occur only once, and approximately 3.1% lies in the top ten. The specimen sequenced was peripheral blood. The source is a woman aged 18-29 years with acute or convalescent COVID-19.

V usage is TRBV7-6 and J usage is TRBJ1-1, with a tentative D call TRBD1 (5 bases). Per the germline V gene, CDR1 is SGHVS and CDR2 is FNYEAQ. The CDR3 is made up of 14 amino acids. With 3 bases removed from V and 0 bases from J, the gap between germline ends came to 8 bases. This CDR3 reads CASSLGLLNTEAFF. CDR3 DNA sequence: TGTGCCAGCAGCTTGGGACTTTTGAACACTGAAGCTTTCTTT.

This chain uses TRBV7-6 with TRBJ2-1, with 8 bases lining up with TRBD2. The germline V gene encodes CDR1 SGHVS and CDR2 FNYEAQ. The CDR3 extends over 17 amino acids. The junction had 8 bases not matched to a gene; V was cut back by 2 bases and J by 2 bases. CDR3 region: CASSLFQAGAPYNEQFF. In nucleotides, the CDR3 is TGTGCCAGCAGCTTATTTCAAGCGGGAGCTCCCTACAATGAGCAGTTCTTC.

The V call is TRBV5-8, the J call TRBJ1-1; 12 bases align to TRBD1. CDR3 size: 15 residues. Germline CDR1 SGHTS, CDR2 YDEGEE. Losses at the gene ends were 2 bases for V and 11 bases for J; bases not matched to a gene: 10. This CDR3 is CASSFWGQGALGAFF. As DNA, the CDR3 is TGTGCCAGCAGCTTTTGGGGACAGGGGGCGTTGGGGGCTTTCTTT.

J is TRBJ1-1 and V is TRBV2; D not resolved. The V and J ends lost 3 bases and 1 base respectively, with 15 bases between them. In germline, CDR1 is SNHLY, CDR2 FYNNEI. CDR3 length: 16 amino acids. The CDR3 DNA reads TGTGCCAGCAGTGACGGGTTCGAGCTACGGAACACTGAAGCTTTCTTT. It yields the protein CASSDGFELRNTEAFF.

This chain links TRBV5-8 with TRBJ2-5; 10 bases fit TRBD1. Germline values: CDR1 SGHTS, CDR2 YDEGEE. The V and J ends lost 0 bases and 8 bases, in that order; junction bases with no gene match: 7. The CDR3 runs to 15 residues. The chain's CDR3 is CASSLVYGTGVTQYF. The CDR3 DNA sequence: TGTGCCAGCAGCTTGGTATATGGGACAGGGGTCACCCAGTACTTC.

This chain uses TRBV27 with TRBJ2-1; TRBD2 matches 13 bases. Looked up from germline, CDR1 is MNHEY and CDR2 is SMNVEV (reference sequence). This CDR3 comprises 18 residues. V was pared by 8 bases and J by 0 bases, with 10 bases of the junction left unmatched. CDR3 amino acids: CASSPGLAGSTSYNEQFF. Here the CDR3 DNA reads TGTGCCAGCTCGCCGGGACTAGCGGGATCGACCTCCTACAATGAGCAGTTCTTC.

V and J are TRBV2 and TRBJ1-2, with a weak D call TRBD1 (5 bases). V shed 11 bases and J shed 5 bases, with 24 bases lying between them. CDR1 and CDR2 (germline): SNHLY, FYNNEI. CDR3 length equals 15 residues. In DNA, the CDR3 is TGTGCCGCCGTGGGACCTGGAGCGGGAGGGTATGGCTACACCTTC. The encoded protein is CAAVGPGAGGYGYTF.

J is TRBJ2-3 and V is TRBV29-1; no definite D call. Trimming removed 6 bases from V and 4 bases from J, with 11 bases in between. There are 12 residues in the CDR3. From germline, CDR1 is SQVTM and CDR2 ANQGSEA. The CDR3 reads CSVFFPADTQYF. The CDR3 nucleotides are TGCAGCGTGTTCTTCCCGGCAGATACGCAGTATTTT.

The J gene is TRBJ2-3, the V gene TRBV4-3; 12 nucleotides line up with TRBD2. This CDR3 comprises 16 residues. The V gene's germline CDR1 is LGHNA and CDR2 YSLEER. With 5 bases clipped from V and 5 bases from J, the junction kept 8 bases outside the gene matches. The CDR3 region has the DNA TGCGCCAGCAGCTCGCGACTAGCGGGAGTCGGAGATACGCAGTATTTT. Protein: CASSSRLAGVGDTQYF.

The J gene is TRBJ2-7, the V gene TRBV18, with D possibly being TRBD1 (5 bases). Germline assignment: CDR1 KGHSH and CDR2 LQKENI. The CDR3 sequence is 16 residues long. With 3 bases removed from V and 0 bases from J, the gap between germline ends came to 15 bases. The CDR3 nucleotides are TGTGCCAGCTCACCCATGGGGCAGGATAACTCCTACGAGCAGTACTTC. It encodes CASSPMGQDNSYEQYF. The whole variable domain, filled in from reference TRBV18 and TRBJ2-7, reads NAGVMQNPRHLVRRRGQEARLRCSPMKGHSHVYWYRQLPEEGLKFMVYLQKENIIDESGMPKERFSAEFPKEGPSILRIQQVVRGDSAAYFCASSPMGQDNSYEQYFGPGTRLTVT.

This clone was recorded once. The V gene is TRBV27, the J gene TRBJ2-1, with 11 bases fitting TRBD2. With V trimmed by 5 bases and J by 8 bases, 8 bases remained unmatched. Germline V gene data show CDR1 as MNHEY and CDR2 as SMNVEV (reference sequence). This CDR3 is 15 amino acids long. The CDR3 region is CASSTTSGTLDEQFF. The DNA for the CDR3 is TGTGCCAGCAGTACGACTAGCGGGACGTTAGATGAGCAGTTCTTC.

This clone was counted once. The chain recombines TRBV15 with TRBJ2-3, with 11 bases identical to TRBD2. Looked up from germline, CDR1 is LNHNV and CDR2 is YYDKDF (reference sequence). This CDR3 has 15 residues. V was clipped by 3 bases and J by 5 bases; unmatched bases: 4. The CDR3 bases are TGTGCCACCAGCAGGGAACTAGCGGGAGTAGATACGCAGTATTTT. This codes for CATSRELAGVDTQYF.

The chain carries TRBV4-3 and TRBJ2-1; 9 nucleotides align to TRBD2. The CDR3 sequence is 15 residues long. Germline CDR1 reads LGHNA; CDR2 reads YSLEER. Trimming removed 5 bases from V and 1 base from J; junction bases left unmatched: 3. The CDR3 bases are TGCGCCAGCAGCTTTACTAGCGGGTCCTACAATGAGCAGTTCTTC. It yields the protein CASSFTSGSYNEQFF.